The present entry profiles one T cell receptor (beta chain) with its context. Its specificity is unknown. The length of the CDR3 is 13 residues. V lost 9 bases, J lost 6 bases, and 10 bases stayed unmatched. Germline values: CDR1 MGHDK, CDR2 SYGVNS. This specimen belongs to a study of CD8+CD57+ T cells in acquired aplastic anemia. The wider study: DNA from sorted CD4+ and CD8+ cells averaged approximately 2.9 ug.

General study findings and limits: CD8+ Simpson's diversity in patients was not significantly different from that in controls.

TCR beta VDJ and CDR3 profiles were obtained from a genomic DNA template. One entry per CDR3 protein, called by TCRdb with MiXCR from the reads. The repertoire consists of some 200,000 distinct CDR3 sequences, with around 60% occurring once and the leading ten covering about 29%. The chain has TRBV25-1 and TRBJ2-7; TRBD2 matches 8 bases. The origin of this receptor is a human donor in good health. Sequenced sample: sorted CD4+, CD8+, or CD8+CD57+ T cells (not recorded which) from PBMCs. CDR3 sequence (DNA): TGTGCCAGTAATCCAGCGGGAGTTTCCGAGCAGTACTTC. Its translation is CASNPAGVSEQYF.